The 16 T cell receptor beta chains listed next were all sequenced from one sample in a study of shared clonotypes between healthy human individuals. Only in-frame clones appear in the TCRdb table, and some are missing; sequencing was by immunoSEQ multiplex PCR. The sample has about 1 million clones, approximately 76% seen once. The specimen sequenced was memory CD4+ T cells sorted from blood. Subset reported: CD45RA-negative fraction. These receptor sequences come from a man younger than 35 in good health.

CDR3: CASSLSGVPGANVLTF. CDR3 in DNA: TGTGCCAGCAGCTTAAGCGGCGTACCTGGGGCCAACGTCCTGACTTTC. The rearrangement joins TRBV7-8 to TRBJ2-6; TRBD2 is a possible D gene (5 bases). This CDR3 contains 16 residues. V was clipped by 2 bases and J by 2 bases, with 10 bases between them. Germline CDR1 reads SGHVS; CDR2 reads FQNEAQ.

This sequence joins TRBV5-1 and TRBJ2-3; the D call may be TRBD1 or TRBD2 (6 bases each). The CDR3 has 15 amino acids. In germline, CDR1 is SGHRS, CDR2 YFSETQ. V lost 4 bases and J 3 bases, leaving 15 bases between the germline ends. The DNA for the CDR3 is TGCGCCAGCAGCAAAGACGGGGGCTGGACAGATACGCAGTATTTT. This codes for CASSKDGGWTDTQYF.

The rearrangement joins TRBV7-2 to TRBJ2-7; D not certain. The CDR3 extends over 12 amino acids. Trimming took 5 bases from V and 5 from J, leaving 10 bases between them. The germline CDR1 and CDR2 sequences are SGHTA and FQGNSA. Here the CDR3 DNA reads TGTGCCAGCAGCAATAGTAGGGACGAGCAGTACTTC. Its protein is CASSNSRDEQYF.

The chain is built from TRBV4-3 and TRBJ1-6, with 7 bases lining up with TRBD1. The CDR3 runs 18 residues. V lost 1 base, J lost 2 bases, and 8 bases stayed unmatched. Germline values: CDR1 LGHNA, CDR2 YSLEER. In DNA form, the CDR3 reads TGCGCCAGCAGCCAAGCGGTGAGCAGGGGGACCTATAATTCACCCCTCCACTTT. Amino acid sequence: CASSQAVSRGTYNSPLHF.

The rearrangement links TRBV7-9 to TRBJ1-4, with TRBD1 identical over 8 bases. Germline V gene lookup returns CDR1 SEHNR and CDR2 FQNEAQ (reference sequence). Unmatched junction bases numbered 8, after V lost 4 bases and J lost 10 bases. The CDR3 totals 14 residues. The CDR3 nucleotides are TGTGCCAGCAGCTCCTCAGGACAGGGCGTAAAACTGTTTTTT. Translating it yields CASSSSGQGVKLFF.

This clone has just a few counts. This chain connects TRBV2 to TRBJ1-1, with unresolved D. Germline CDR1 reads SNHLY; CDR2 reads FYNNEI. V was pared by 6 bases and J by 2 bases, with 10 bases between. The CDR3 runs 13 residues. The CDR3 nucleotides read TGTGCCAGCAGACAGCAGGCTAACACTGAAGCTTTCTTT. Amino acids: CASRQQANTEAFF.

The chain couples TRBV7-2 to TRBJ2-1; D remains ambiguous. The germline V and J ends were trimmed by 5 bases and 7 bases, with 12 bases remaining between them. The CDR3 is 13 residues long. Germline V CDR1 and CDR2: SGHTA, FQGNSA. CDR3 loop: CASSSLYGNEQFF. In DNA form, the CDR3 reads TGTGCCAGCAGCAGCCTTTACGGGAATGAGCAGTTCTTC.

The table lists this clone with a count of one. The chain's CDR3 is CASSLGGQGFDNEQFF. The CDR3, as DNA: TGTGCCAGCAGCTTGGGGGGACAGGGGTTCGACAATGAGCAGTTCTTC. The chain employs TRBV5-4 and TRBJ2-1, with 10 nucleotides matching TRBD1. CDR3 length: 16 amino acids. Germline V lookup: CDR1 SGHNT, CDR2 YYREEE (reference sequence). Unmatched junction bases numbered 5, after V lost 0 bases and J lost 5 bases.

V and J are TRBV19 and TRBJ2-3, with D tentatively TRBD1 or TRBD2 (6 bases each). Trimming took 3 bases from V and 7 from J, leaving 20 bases between them. The CDR3 is made up of 16 amino acids. CDR1 and CDR2 (germline): LNHDA, SQIVND (reference sequence). CDR3 sequence reads: CASSMMGGLRSNTQYF. The CDR3 coding sequence is TGTGCCAGTAGTATGATGGGGGGCCTACGGTCGAATACGCAGTATTTT.

This clone was seen only once. Other DNA sequences from this sample encode an identical CDR3 as well. The rearrangement uses TRBV6-1 and TRBJ1-1; D unclear. V was trimmed by 4 bases and J by 1 base, leaving 7 bases between them. The germline V gene encodes CDR1 MNHNS and CDR2 SASEGT. The CDR3 has 13 amino acids. The CDR3, as DNA: TGTGCCAGCAGTGCTGGAGGGAACACTGAAGCTTTCTTT. This codes for CASSAGGNTEAFF.

The rearrangement links TRBV9 to TRBJ1-2, with D hard to call. This CDR3 comprises 14 residues. Germline V gene data show CDR1 as SGDLS and CDR2 as YYNGEE. V lost 0 bases and J 6 bases, leaving 12 bases between the germline ends. CDR3 in amino acids: CASSVGEARHGYTF. CDR3 bases: TGTGCCAGCAGCGTAGGTGAGGCCCGGCATGGCTACACCTTC.

This clone appeared a single time. The CDR3 bases are TGTGCCAGTAGTATCTTCTCCTCTAGGCGGGACACTGAAGCTTTCTTT. This encodes CASSIFSSRRDTEAFF. The chain couples TRBV19 to TRBJ1-1; D gene unclear. V was clipped by 3 bases and J by 3 bases, with 17 bases between them. The CDR3 runs to 16 residues. Germline V gene sequence: CDR1 LNHDA, CDR2 SQIVND (reference sequence).

This chain joins TRBV5-1 and TRBJ1-2; 9 nucleotides align to TRBD1. Trimming cost V 0 bases and J 7 bases; bases outside gene matches: 10. The CDR3 is made up of 16 amino acids. Germline loops: CDR1 SGHRS, CDR2 YFSETQ. The chain's CDR3 is CASSLDGDRVKTGYTF. The CDR3 DNA reads as TGCGCCAGCAGCTTGGACGGGGACAGGGTAAAAACTGGCTACACCTTC.

The chain links TRBV27 to TRBJ1-6; tentatively, D is TRBD1 (5 bases). There are 14 residues in the CDR3. V dropped 2 bases and J dropped 6 bases, with 8 bases sitting between them. Germline lookup yields CDR1 MNHEY and CDR2 SMNVEV (reference sequence). CDR3 residues: CASSLRGPNSPLHF. Written as DNA, the CDR3 is TGTGCCAGCAGTTTAAGGGGTCCTAATTCACCCCTCCACTTT.

Here the CDR3 DNA reads TGTGCCAGCAGCGCTAGACAGGGGGCTTACGAGCAGTACTTC. Translated: CASSARQGAYEQYF. V usage is TRBV21-1 and J usage is TRBJ2-7; TRBD1 is the table's D call and was not checked against the DNA. TRBV21-1 is shown as a pseudogene. The CDR3 length is 14 residues.

This rearrangement joins TRBV2 to TRBJ2-1; D unresolved. The CDR3 has 13 residues. Germline V gene lookup returns CDR1 SNHLY and CDR2 FYNNEI. V lost 4 bases and J lost 5, with 9 bases in between. The CDR3 loop is CASSVGGNNEQFF. CDR3 bases: TGTGCCAGCAGTGTTGGTGGGAACAATGAGCAGTTCTTC.